This TCR beta chain stems from a study of shared clonotypes between healthy human individuals (dated by TCRdb to 2018 to 2021). Concerning the study at large: A couple of women and a few men aged 18 to 49 years were included in the cohort. Libraries were prepared and TCR repertoires were sequenced by different laboratories using diverse techniques, in order to increase sequencing depth and limit assay-specific biases. For each donor, three plates each were used for CD4 naive and CD4 memory, two plates were used for CD8 naive, and one plate was used for CD8 memory. To estimate repertoire size and how much clonotype sharing occurs between individuals, the study deeply sequenced the blood TCR repertoires of several healthy adults. Leukapheresis yielded between about 0.85 and 10 billion PBMCs per donor. The research as a whole found: Larger estimated clonotype richness was generally found for naive subsets than for memory subsets. Even with the large sequencing depth, rarefaction of the sorted-subset datasets indicated that sequencing was incomplete. Only blood was sampled, and tissue TCR repertoires likely differ from those in blood. Clonotypes shared by all four sorted-subset donors showed higher generation probabilities than non-shared clonotypes. Across a handful of donors, approximately 5% of naive CD4, roughly 3.5% of naive CD8, about 2.3% of memory CD4, and about 0.4% of memory CD8 clonotypes were shared. The small number of donors limited the genetic and exposure-history diversity represented. Pairwise subsampling led to the expectation that sequencing depth would affect the degree of clonotype sharing among donors.

The donors were healthy, HIV-negative adults with no recently reported acute infections or vaccinations. All donors were Caucasian adults living in Nashville, Tennessee, USA. CD4+ T cells were enriched by magnetic negative selection, after which naive cells were positively selected on CD45RA and the negative fraction was taken as the memory subset. After blood collection by leukapheresis, PBMCs were isolated using Ficoll-Histopaque density gradient centrifugation and then cryopreserved in the vapor phase of liquid nitrogen. Analytical flow cytometry was used to check the purity and quantity of each magnetically sorted T cell population. Genomic DNA was isolated from each sorted fraction and quantified by UV absorbance on a Nanodrop 2000c. Using the deep immunoSEQ assay, TCR CDR3 regions were amplified from genomic DNA by multiplex PCR. Extracted genomic DNA from each cell subset was spread evenly across all wells of several immunoSEQ 96-well plates, with each plate serving as a replicate. For sorted subsets, roughly 200 ng of genomic DNA, equivalent to 30,000 or so T cell genomes, went into each replicate PCR. Purified libraries were measured with a Qubit 3.0 fluorometer, size-checked on a Bioanalyzer 2100, and measured again with the KAPA Library Quantification kit. Every immunoSEQ 96-well plate was sequenced on a dedicated single-read 150-cycle Illumina NextSeq 550 flow cell. For the original study's pipeline: The immunoSEQ output contained only junctional sequences without quality scores, so filtering could not match that applied to full-length reads. To assign V/J genes and CDR3, sequences were annotated using PyIR, a Python wrapper for IgBLAST v1.9, with IMGT germline references. Reads with weak V/J assignments (E-value above 1e-6), missing CDR3, stop codons, out-of-frame junctions, or ambiguous translated residues were removed. V3J clonotypes were defined by identical inferred V gene, J gene, and CDR3 amino acid sequence. Percentage overlap between repertoires was computed as shared unique clonotypes divided by the size of the smaller repertoire. Richness of each repertoire was evaluated using RTK rarefaction, the Chao1 estimator, and Recon v2.1 estimates of unobserved clonotypes. OLGA was used to compute generation probabilities for all TCRbeta clonotypes that the gDNA method yielded from a handful of donors. The source is immuneACCESS, and TCRdb retained only in-frame sequences with V and J called. Part of the clones is not carried over; for the studies checked, unresolved V genes explain less than half of this, and the remainder is unexplained. V and J calls plus clone size are reproduced from that table; the DNA served to infer D and trimming. Across this sample there are 500,000 to 550,000 clones, with 95% to 97% seen only once. The ten largest clones add up to about 0.06% of the sample.

Turning to this clone: It lacks a known antigen. Base qualities are missing; no much larger clone stands one base away.

CDR1 and CDR2 are drawn from the germline V gene: SGHNT, YENEEA. The V end loses 4 bases and the J end loses 11 bases, and a stretch of 12 bases separates them. CDR3 length: 12 amino acids, cysteine to phenylalanine. Just CDR3 DNA is preserved here, 36 bases in frame from base 1. This TCR derives from a woman in her 30s in good health. Sequenced material: naive CD4+ T cells sorted from blood. The cell subset or site label for this specimen denotes: CD45RA+ positively selected. Here the chain combines TRBV11-3 and TRBJ2-4, with the D gene not clear enough to name. The DNA reads TGTGCCAGCAGCTCCAACGCGGAGCTTCAGTACTTC. Translation gives CASSSNAELQYF.